This TCR beta chain stems from a study of T and B cells in COVID-19 patients. Looking at the study overall: Recovered patients mostly had mild to moderate COVID-19 managed as outpatients. Of more than 19 active-infection patients, some 11 were critically ill with mechanical ventilation or extracorporeal membrane oxygenation. Study findings and constraints: CD4+, regulatory T cell, CD8+ and sorted SARS-CoV-2-responsive or tetramer+ T cells were not yet sequenced. Highly clonal in active COVID-19, TRB repertoires exceeded healthy-donor diversity and richness at recovery.

TRB was amplified from about 250-500 ng of blood genomic DNA. BIOMED2 TRB-A/B primer pools were used in multiplex TRB PCR. TCRdb ran MiXCR on the multiplex PCR reads and lists one entry per CDR3 protein. This repertoire shows around 15,000 distinct CDR3 sequences, about 28% found once; its top ten account for 6.5% to 7%. There are a few counts of this clonotype. Its antigen remains unidentified. The germline V gene has CDR1 KGHSH and CDR2 LQKENI. This CDR3 has 13 amino acids. Between the trimmed V and J ends, which lost 4 bases and 6 bases, there was a span of 10 bases. The J gene is TRBJ1-5, the V gene TRBV18, with D possibly being TRBD1 (6 bases). This sequence originates from a human donor who had recovered from COVID-19. The specimen was blood. The CDR3 loop reads CASSQGVTQPQHF. The CDR3, as DNA: TGTGCCAGCTCACAGGGGGTAACTCAGCCCCAGCATTTT.